This T cell receptor beta chain was identified in a study of metastatic and nonmetastatic thyroid tumors. Study-wide background: Malignant thyroid and benign thyroid patients provided blood and tumor or nodule tissue whose repertoires were compared.

Regarding the study as a whole: Significantly greater TCR beta diversity was reportedly found in malignant thyroid tumors than in benign nodules (in blood and tumor).

Germline CDR1 reads SEHNR; CDR2 reads FQNEAQ (reference sequence). This CDR3 comprises 15 residues. The V gene end was trimmed by 4 bases and the J gene end by 5 bases; junction bases not matched to a gene: 5. Treatment of any kind had been given to no patient before thyroid surgery. This clone was found many times. As yet, its antigen is unknown. Per the study methods: Built for papillary thyroid cancer, a distant-metastasis classifier drew on CDR3 differences across clinicopathological groups. TCRdb reprocessed the PCR reads via MiXCR. In this record, the V and J calls reflect TCRdb's handling and not the investigators' own analysis. The table shows about 40,000 clones, with over 15% occurring only once.

The gene calls are TRBV7-9 and TRBJ1-4; TRBD1 matches at 9 bases. The source of this sequence is a female donor with papillary thyroid cancer or a benign thyroid nodule (not recorded which). Some clones in this sample may be carry-over from other donors' samples. Input material: tumor tissue. In nucleotides, the CDR3 is TGTGCCAGCAGCTCTGGACAGGGGAGAAATGAAAAACTGTTTTTT. This gives the protein CASSSGQGRNEKLFF. The entire variable domain, with the rest obtained from reference TRBV7-9 and TRBJ1-4, is as follows: DTGVSQNPRHKITKRGQNVTFRCDPISEHNRLYWYRQTLGQGPEFLTYFQNEAQLEKSRLLSDRFSAERPKGSFSTLEIQRTEQGDSAMYLCASSSGQGRNEKLFFGSGTQLSVL.